This T cell receptor beta chain was sequenced for a study of a mutant IDH1 vaccine in newly diagnosed glioma. The length of the CDR3 is 14 residues. V was shortened by 8 bases and J by 7 bases, with 21 bases between the two germline ends. Germline V gene sequence: CDR1 GTSNPN, CDR2 SVGIG (reference sequence). Here immunoSEQ multiplex PCR was the method, and the copy in TCRdb shows in-frame clones only, minus some. The data contain about 51,000 clones, more than 60% of them singletons. Stated time point: baseline, week 1 (first vaccination visit). Treatment in this sample: pre-vaccination baseline after standard-of-care therapy.

The sample in question was PBMCs, obtained from a glioma patient treated with radiotherapy, temozolomide or both. The rearrangement uses TRBV30 and TRBJ2-1; no clear D gene. The source is a woman in her thirties or forties with glioma. CDR3 bases: TGTGCCGCTAACCGGGCCCCCGCCGGGAATGAGCAGTTCTTC. Translation: CAANRAPAGNEQFF.